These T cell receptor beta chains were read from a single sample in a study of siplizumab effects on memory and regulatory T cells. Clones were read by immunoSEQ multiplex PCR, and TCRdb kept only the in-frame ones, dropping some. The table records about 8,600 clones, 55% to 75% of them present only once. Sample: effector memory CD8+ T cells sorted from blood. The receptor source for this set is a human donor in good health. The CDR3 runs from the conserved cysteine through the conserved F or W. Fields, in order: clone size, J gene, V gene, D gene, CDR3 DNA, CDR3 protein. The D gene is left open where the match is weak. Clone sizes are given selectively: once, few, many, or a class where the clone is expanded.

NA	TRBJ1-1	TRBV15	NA	TGTGCCACCAGCTCTGCGCTGAACACTGAAGCTTTCTTT	CATSSALNTEAFF
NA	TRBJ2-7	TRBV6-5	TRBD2	TGTGCCAGCAGTTCCGGACTAGCGGGGACCTACGAGCAGTACTTC	CASSSGLAGTYEQYF
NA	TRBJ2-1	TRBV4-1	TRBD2	TGCGCCAGCAGCCTACTGAGCGGGAGTCCCTACAATGAGCAGTTCTTC	CASSLLSGSPYNEQFF
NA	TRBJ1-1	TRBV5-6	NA	TGTGCCAGCAGCTTGGTGGCTCGCCGTCGGAGGAACACTGAAGCTTTCTTT	CASSLVARRRRNTEAFF
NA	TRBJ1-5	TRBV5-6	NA	TGTGCCAGCAGCTTGTTTCTTAGCAATCAGCCCCAGCATTTT	CASSLFLSNQPQHF
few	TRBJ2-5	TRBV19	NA	TGTGCCAGTGGGCCGGTTACCCAGTACTTC	CASGPVTQYF
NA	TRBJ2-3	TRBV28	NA	TGTGCCAGCAGTACTCAGGAGGCGAGGAGCGATACGCAGTATTTT	CASSTQEARSDTQYF
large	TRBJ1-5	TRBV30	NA	TGTGCCTGGAGTTGGAGTACCGTTAATCAGCCCCAGCATTTT	CAWSWSTVNQPQHF
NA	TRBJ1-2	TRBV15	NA	TGTGCCACCAGCAGAGCAACTAACTATGGCTACACCTTC	CATSRATNYGYTF
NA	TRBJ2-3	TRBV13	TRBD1	TGTGCCAGCAGCTCCATCACAGGGGTTACAGATACGCAGTATTTT	CASSSITGVTDTQYF
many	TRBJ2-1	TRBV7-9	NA	TGTGCCAGCAGCTTCGGTAACAATGAGCAGTTCTTC	CASSFGNNEQFF
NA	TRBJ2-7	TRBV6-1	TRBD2	TGTGCCAGCAGTGAAGACCCGGGACTAGTCTACGAGCAGTACTTC	CASSEDPGLVYEQYF
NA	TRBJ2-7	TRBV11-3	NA	TGTGCCAGCAGCTTACCTTTAACCTACGAGCAGTACTTC	CASSLPLTYEQYF
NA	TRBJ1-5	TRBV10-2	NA	TGCGCCAGCGGGGGGGTAAGCAATCAGCCCCAGCATTTT	CASGGVSNQPQHF
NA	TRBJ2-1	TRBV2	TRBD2	TGTGCCAGCAGTGAAGCAGGTAGCGGGAGAGCCTACAATGAGCAGTTCTTC	CASSEAGSGRAYNEQFF
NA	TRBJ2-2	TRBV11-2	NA	TGTGCCAGCAGCCTTGACTACAGATCGTACACCGGGGAGCTGTTTTTT	CASSLDYRSYTGELFF
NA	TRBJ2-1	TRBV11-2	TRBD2	TGTGCCAGCAGAGCGGGGGGAAGGGTTAATGAGCAGTTCTTC	CASRAGGRVNEQFF
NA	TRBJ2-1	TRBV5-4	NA	TGTGCCAGCAGCTTGGGGCGTGGGACAATATACAATGAGCAGTTCTTC	CASSLGRGTIYNEQFF
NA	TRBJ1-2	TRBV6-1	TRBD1	TGTGCCAGCAGTGAAGCCGAGACAGGGATCTATGGCTGCACCTTC	CASSEAETGIYGCTF
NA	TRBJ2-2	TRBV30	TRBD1	TGTGCCTGGAGTGGGGGACAGGGAAGCGGGGAGCTGTTTTTT	CAWSGGQGSGELFF
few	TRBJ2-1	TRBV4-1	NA	TGCGCCAGCAGCCAAGAGGAAGGGCAACTAGCCCTCAATGAGCAGTTCTTC	CASSQEEGQLALNEQFF
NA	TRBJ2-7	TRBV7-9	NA	TGTGCCAGCAGCCACGGACACGGAGCCTACGAGCAGTACTTC	CASSHGHGAYEQYF
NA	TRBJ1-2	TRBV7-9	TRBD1	TGTGCCAGCAGCTGGGGACAGGGGGCCGGTGGCTACACCTTC	CASSWGQGAGGYTF
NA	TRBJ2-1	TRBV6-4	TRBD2	TGTGCCAGCAGCGTTGCTAGCGGGGGCGTGAATGAGCAGTTCTTC	CASSVASGGVNEQFF
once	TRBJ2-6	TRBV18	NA	TGTGCCAGCTCACCATTAGGGGGAACAGCCTCTGGGGCCAACGTCCTGACTTTC	CASSPLGGTASGANVLTF
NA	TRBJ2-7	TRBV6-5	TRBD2	TGTGCCAGCACCCACTCCACGGGGGGGAGGGAGCAGTACTTC	CASTHSTGGREQYF
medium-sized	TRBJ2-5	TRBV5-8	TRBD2	TGTGCCAGCAGCTACCGACTAGCGGGAGAAGTTGACTTC	CASSYRLAGEVDF
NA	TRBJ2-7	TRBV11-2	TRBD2	TGTGCCAGCAGCTTGACTGGCGGGGACTACAGCTCCTACGAGCAGTACTTC	CASSLTGGDYSSYEQYF
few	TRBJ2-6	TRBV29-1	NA	TGCAGCGTTGAAGATCACGGAGCCACGACTGGGGCCAACGTCCTGACTTTC	CSVEDHGATTGANVLTF
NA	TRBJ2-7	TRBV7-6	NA	TGTGCCAGCAGCTTAAGTACAGGTCAGAACGAGCAGTACTTC	CASSLSTGQNEQYF
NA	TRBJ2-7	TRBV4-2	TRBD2	TGTGCCAGCAGCCACCGGCGGGAGAGATCCTACGAGCAGTACTTC	CASSHRRERSYEQYF
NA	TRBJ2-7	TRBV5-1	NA	TGCGCCAGCACCTCCCAAGACAGCGACGAGCAGTACTTC	CASTSQDSDEQYF
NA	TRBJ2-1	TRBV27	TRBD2	TGTGCCAGCAGTTTACGATCAGGCGGGGGGGGCAATGAGCAGTTCTTC	CASSLRSGGGGNEQFF
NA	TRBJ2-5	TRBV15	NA	TGTGCCACCAGCAGAGGTGGACAGCAAGAGACCCAGTACTTC	CATSRGGQQETQYF
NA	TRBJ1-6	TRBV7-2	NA	TGTGCCAGCAGCTTAGCGTCTTCACCCCTCCACTTT	CASSLASSPLHF
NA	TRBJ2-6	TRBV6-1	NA	TGTGCCAGCAGTGATAAGTTCTCTGGGGCCAACGTCCTGACTTTC	CASSDKFSGANVLTF
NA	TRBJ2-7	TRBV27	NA	TGTGCCAGCGCTGGGTTCGCCTACGAGCAGTACTTC	CASAGFAYEQYF
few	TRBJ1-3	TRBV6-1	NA	TGTGCCAGCAGTGAAGAGGTCTATTCTGGAAACACCATATATTTT	CASSEEVYSGNTIYF
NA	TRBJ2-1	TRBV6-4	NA	TGTGCCAGCAGTGAAGTCGGGGAGACGGCGAATGAGCAGTTCTTC	CASSEVGETANEQFF
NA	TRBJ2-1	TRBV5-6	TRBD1	TGTGCCAGCAGCTTGTCTGACAGGGTGGGTGTGCAGTTCTTC	CASSLSDRVGVQFF
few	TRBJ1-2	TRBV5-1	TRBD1	TGCGCCAGCAGCCCTCCGGACAGGGCCGACTATGGCTACACCTTC	CASSPPDRADYGYTF
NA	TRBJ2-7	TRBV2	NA	TGTGCCAGCACCGTAAAAATCTACGAGCAGTACTTC	CASTVKIYEQYF
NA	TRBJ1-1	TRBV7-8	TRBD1	TGTGCCAGCAGCCGACAGGGGACTGAAGCTTTCTTT	CASSRQGTEAFF
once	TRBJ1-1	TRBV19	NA	TGTGCCAGTAGTATCCAAAGTAAGGCGAACACTGAAGCTTTCTTT	CASSIQSKANTEAFF
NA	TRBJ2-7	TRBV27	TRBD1	TGTGCCAGCAGTTTACTCTCAGGACAGGGGGAGCAGTACGAGCAGTACTTC	CASSLLSGQGEQYEQYF
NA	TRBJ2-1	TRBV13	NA	TGTGCCAGCAATTACGACAGAAATGAGCAGTTCTTC	CASNYDRNEQFF
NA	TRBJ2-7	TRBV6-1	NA	TGTGCCAGCAGTGAAGCTTCGGCGGAATCCTACGAGCAGTACTTC	CASSEASAESYEQYF
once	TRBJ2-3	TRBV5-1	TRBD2	TGCGCCAGCAGCACGACTAGCGAAAGCACAGATACGCAGTATTTT	CASSTTSESTDTQYF
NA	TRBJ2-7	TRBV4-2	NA	TGTGCCAGCAGCTTGTGGTTCACTGACTACGAGCAGTACTTC	CASSLWFTDYEQYF
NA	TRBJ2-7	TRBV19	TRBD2	TGTGCCAGTACCCGGACTAGCGGCTACGAGCAGTACTTC	CASTRTSGYEQYF
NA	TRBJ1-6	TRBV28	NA	TGTGCCAGCAGTTTATGGGGAAATCCTGGGCCCTATAATTCACCCCTCCACTTT	CASSLWGNPGPYNSPLHF
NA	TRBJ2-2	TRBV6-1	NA	TGTGCCATCAGTGAGTCCAAGCCTCCGAACACCGGGGAGCTGTTTTTT	CAISESKPPNTGELFF
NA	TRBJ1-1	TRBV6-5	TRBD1	TGTGCCAGCAGTTACCTAAGGGGGCGAAGGTGGACTGAAGCTTTCTTT	CASSYLRGRRWTEAFF
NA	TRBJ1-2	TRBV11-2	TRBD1	TGTGCCAGCAGCTTTCGACAGGGGGAAGGCTACACCTTC	CASSFRQGEGYTF
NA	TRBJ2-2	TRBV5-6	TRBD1	TGTGCCAGCAGCTTGCCGGGACAGGGGGCTGGGGACACCGGGGAGCTGTTTTTT	CASSLPGQGAGDTGELFF